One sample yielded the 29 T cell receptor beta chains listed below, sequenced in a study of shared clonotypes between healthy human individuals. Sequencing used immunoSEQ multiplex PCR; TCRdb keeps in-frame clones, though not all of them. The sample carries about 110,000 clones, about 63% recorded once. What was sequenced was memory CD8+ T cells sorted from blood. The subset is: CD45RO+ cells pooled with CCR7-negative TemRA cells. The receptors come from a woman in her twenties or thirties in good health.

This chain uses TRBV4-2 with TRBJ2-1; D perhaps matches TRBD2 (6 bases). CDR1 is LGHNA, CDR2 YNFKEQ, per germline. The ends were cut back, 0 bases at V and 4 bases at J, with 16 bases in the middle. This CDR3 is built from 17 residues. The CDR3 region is CASSQDTRRGPYNEQFF. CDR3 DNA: TGTGCCAGCAGCCAAGATACACGGCGGGGTCCTTACAATGAGCAGTTCTTC.

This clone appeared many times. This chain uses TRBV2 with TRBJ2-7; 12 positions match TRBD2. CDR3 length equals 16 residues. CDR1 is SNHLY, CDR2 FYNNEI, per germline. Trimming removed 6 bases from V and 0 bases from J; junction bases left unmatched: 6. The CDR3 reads CASRATSGGISYEQYF. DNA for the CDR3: TGTGCCAGCAGGGCGACTAGCGGGGGCATCTCCTACGAGCAGTACTTC.

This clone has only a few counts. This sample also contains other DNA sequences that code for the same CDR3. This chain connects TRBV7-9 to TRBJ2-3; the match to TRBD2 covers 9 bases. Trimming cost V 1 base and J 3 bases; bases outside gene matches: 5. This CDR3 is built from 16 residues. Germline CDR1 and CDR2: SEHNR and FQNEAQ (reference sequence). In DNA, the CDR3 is TGTGCCAGCAGCTTAGTTAGCGGGAGATTTACAGATACGCAGTATTTT. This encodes CASSLVSGRFTDTQYF. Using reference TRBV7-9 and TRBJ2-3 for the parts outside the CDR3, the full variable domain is DTGVSQNPRHKITKRGQNVTFRCDPISEHNRLYWYRQTLGQGPEFLTYFQNEAQLEKSRLLSDRFSAERPKGSFSTLEIQRTEQGDSAMYLCASSLVSGRFTDTQYFGPGTRLTVL.

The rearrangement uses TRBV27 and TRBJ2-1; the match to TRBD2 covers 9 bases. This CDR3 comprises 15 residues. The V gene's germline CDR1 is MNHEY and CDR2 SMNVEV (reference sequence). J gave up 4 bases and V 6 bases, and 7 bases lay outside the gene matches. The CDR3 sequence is CASSIGLASYNEQFF. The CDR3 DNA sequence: TGTGCCAGCAGCATCGGACTAGCGAGTTACAATGAGCAGTTCTTC.

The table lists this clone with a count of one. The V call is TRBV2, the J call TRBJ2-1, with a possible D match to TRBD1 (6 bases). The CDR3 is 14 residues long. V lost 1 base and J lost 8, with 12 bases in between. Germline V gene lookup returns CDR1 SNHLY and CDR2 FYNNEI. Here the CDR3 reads CASSEEGDGDEQFF. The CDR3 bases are TGTGCCAGCAGTGAAGAGGGGGACGGGGATGAGCAGTTCTTC.

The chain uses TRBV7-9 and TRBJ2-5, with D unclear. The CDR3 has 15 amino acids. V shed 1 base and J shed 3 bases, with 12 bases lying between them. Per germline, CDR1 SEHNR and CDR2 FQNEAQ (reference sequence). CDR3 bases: TGTGCCAGCAGCTTAGGGCAGAGTATAGAAGAGACCCAGTACTTC. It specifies CASSLGQSIEETQYF.

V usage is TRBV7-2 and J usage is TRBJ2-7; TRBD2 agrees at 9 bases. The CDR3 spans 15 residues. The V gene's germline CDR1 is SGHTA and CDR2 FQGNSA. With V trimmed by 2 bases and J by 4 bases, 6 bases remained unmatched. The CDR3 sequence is CASSLSSGRGYEQYF. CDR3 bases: TGTGCCAGCAGCTTAAGTAGCGGGAGAGGATACGAGCAGTACTTC.

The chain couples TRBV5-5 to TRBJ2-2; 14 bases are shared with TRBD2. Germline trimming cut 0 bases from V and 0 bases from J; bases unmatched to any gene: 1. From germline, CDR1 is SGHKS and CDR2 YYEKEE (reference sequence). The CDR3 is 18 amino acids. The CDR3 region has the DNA TGTGCCAGCAGCTTGGGACTAGCGGGAGGGACGAACACCGGGGAGCTGTTTTTT. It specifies CASSLGLAGGTNTGELFF.

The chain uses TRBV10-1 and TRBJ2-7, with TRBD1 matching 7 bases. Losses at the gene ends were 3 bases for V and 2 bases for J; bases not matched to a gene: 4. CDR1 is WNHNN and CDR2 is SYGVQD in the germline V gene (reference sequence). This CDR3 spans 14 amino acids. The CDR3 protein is CASSETGETYEQYF. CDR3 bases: TGCGCCAGCAGTGAAACAGGGGAAACCTACGAGCAGTACTTC.

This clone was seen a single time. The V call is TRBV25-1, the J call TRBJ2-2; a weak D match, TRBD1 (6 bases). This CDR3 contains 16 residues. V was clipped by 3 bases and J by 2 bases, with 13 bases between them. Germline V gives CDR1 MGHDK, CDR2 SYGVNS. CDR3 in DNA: TGTGCCAGCAGTGATCAACAGGGAACCAACACCGGGGAGCTGTTTTTT. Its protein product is CASSDQQGTNTGELFF.

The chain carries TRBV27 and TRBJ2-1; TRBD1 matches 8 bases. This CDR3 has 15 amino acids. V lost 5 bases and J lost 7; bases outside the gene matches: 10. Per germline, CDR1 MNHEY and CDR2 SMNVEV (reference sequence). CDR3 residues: CASSLFRGPLNEQFF. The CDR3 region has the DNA TGTGCCAGCAGTCTCTTCAGGGGGCCCTTGAATGAGCAGTTCTTC.

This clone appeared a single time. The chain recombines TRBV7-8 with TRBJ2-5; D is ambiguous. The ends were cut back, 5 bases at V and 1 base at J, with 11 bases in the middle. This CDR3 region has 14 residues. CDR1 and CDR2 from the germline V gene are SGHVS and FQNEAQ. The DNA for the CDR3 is TGTGCCAGCAGCGCCGTGGGGTCCCAAGAGACCCAGTACTTC. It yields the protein CASSAVGSQETQYF. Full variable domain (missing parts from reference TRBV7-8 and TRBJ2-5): GAGVSQSPRYKVAKRGQDVALRCDPISGHVSLFWYQQALGQGPEFLTYFQNEAQLDKSGLPSDRFFAERPEGSVSTLKIQRTQQEDSAVYLCASSAVGSQETQYFGPGTRLLVL.

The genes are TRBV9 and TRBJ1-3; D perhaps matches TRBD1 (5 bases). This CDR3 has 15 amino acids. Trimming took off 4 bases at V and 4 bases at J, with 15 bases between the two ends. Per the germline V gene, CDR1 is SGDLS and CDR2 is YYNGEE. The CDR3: CASSTRDLRGNTIYF. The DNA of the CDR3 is TGTGCCAGCAGCACCCGGGACCTCAGGGGAAACACCATATATTTT.

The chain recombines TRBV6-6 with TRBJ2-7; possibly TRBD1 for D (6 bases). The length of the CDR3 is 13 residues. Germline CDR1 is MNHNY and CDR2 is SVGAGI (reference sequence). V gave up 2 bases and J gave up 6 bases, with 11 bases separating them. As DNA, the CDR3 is TGTGCCAGCAGTTACGAGTGGGGGCGCGAGCAGTACTTC. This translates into CASSYEWGREQYF.

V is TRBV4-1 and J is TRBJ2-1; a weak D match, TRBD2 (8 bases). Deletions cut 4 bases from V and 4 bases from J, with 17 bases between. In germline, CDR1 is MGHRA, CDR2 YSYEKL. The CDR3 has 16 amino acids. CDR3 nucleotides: TGCGCCAGCAGCCCCAGGGGGAGCGGGAGATACAATGAGCAGTTCTTC. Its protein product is CASSPRGSGRYNEQFF.

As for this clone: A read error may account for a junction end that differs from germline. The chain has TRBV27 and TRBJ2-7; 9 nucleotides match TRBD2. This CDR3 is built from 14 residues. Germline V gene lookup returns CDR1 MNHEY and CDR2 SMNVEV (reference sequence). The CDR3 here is CAISESREGYEQYF. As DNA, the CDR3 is TGTGCCATCAGTGAGTCGCGGGAGGGCTACGAGCAGTACTTC.

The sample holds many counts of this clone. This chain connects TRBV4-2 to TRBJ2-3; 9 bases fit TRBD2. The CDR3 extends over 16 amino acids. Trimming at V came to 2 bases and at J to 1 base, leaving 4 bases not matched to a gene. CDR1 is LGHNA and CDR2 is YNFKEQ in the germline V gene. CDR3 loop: CASSQIAGEGTDTQYF. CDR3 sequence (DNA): TGTGCCAGCAGCCAAATAGCGGGAGAGGGCACAGATACGCAGTATTTT.

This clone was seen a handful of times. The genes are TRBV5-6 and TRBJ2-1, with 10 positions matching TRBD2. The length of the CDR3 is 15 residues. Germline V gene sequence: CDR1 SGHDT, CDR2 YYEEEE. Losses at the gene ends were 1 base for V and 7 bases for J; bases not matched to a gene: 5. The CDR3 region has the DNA TGTGCCAGCAGCTTGCGTAGCGGGAGGAATAATGAGCAGTTCTTC. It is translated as CASSLRSGRNNEQFF.

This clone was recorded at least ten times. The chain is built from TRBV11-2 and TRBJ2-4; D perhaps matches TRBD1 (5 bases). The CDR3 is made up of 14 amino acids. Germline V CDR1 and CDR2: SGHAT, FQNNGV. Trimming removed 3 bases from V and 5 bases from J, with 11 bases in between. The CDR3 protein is CASSFGTGQNIQYF. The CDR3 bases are TGTGCCAGCAGCTTCGGCACAGGCCAAAACATTCAGTACTTC.

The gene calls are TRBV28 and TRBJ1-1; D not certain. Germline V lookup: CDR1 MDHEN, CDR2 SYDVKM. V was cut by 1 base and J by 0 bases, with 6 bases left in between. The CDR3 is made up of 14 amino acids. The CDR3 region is CASSLFLVNTEAFF. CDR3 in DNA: TGTGCCAGCAGTTTATTCCTAGTGAACACTGAAGCTTTCTTT.

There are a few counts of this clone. CDR3: CASSSGTAGELFF. The CDR3 DNA is TGTGCCAGCAGTAGCGGGACGGCCGGGGAGCTGTTTTTT. The rearrangement uses TRBV6-4 and TRBJ2-2, with 7 bases identical to TRBD2. The J segment lost 6 bases and the V segment lost 5 bases, leaving 3 bases of the junction unmatched. Germline-derived CDR1 and CDR2 are MRHNA and SNTAGT. The CDR3 is made up of 13 amino acids.

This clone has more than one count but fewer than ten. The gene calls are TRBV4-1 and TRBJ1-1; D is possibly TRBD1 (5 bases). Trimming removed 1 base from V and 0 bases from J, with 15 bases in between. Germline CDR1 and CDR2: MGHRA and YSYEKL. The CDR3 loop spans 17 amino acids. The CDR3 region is CASSQGVVGTLNTEAFF. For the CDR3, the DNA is TGCGCCAGCAGCCAAGGGGTCGTGGGGACCTTGAACACTGAAGCTTTCTTT.

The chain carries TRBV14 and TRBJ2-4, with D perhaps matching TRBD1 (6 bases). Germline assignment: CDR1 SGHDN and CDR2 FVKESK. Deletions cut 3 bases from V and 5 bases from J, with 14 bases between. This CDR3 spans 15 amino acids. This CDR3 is CASSQRLQGENIQYF. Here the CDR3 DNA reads TGTGCCAGCAGCCAGAGGTTACAGGGTGAAAACATTCAGTACTTC.

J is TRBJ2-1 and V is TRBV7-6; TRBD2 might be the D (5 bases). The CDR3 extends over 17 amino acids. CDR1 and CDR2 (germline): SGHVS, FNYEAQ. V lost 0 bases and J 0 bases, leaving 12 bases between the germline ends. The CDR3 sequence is CASSLAAVEISYNEQFF. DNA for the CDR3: TGTGCCAGCAGCTTAGCAGCGGTCGAAATCTCCTACAATGAGCAGTTCTTC.

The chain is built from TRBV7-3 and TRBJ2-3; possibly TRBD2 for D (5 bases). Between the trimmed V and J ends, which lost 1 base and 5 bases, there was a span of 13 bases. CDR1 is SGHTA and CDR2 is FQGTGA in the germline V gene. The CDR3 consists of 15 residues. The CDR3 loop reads CASSLNSGIVDTQYF. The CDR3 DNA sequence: TGTGCCAGCAGCTTAAATTCCGGGATTGTAGATACGCAGTATTTT. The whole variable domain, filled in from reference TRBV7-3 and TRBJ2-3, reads GAGVSQTPSNKVTEKGKYVELRCDPISGHTALYWYRQSLGQGPEFLIYFQGTGAADDSGLPNDRFFAVRPEGSVSTLKIQRTERGDSAVYLCASSLNSGIVDTQYFGPGTRLTVL.

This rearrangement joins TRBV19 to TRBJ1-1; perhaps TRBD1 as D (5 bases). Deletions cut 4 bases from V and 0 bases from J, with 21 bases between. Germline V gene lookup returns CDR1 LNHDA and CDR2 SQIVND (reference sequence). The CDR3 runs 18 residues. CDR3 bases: TGTGCCAGTAGTAAGGGGAGAAACAGGAGACTTATGAACACTGAAGCTTTCTTT. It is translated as CASSKGRNRRLMNTEAFF.

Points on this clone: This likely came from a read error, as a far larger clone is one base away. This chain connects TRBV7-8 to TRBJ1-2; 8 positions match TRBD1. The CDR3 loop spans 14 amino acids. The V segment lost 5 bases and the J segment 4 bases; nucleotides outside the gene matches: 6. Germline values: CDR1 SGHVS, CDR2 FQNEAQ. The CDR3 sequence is CASSGGQGGYGYTF. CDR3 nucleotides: TGTGCCAGCAGCGGCGGACAGGGAGGCTATGGCTACACCTTC.

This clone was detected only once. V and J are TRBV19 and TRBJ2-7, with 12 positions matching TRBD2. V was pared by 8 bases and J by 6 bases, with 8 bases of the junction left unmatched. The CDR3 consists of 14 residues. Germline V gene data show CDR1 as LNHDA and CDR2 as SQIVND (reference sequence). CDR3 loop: CASHPTSGSGEQYF. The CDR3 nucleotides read TGTGCCAGTCACCCGACTAGCGGGAGTGGCGAGCAGTACTTC.

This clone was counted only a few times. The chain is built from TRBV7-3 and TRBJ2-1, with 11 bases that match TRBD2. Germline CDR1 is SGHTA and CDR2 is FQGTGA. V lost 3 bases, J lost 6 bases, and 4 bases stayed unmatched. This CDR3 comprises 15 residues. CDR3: CASSFLAGGFNEQFF. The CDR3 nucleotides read TGTGCCAGCAGCTTTCTAGCGGGAGGCTTCAATGAGCAGTTCTTC.